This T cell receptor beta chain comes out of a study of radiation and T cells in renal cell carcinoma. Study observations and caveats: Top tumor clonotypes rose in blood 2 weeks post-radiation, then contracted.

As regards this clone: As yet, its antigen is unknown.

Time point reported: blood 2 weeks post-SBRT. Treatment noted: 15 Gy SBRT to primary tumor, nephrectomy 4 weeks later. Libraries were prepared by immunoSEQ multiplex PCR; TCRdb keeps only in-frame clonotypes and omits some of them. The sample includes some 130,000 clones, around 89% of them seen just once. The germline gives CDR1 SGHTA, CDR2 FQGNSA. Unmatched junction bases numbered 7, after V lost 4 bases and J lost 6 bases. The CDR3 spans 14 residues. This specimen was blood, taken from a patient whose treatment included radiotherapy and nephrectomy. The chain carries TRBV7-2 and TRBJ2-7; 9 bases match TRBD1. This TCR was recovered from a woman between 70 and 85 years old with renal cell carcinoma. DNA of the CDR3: TGTGCCAGCAGCTCGGGGGGACAGGGTCGCGAGCAGTACTTC. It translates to CASSSGGQGREQYF.